Listed below are T cell receptor beta chains from one sample, sequenced in a study of CD8 T cells in ankylosing spondylitis. TCRdb reprocessed the 5' RACE reads with MiXCR, giving one entry per CDR3 protein. This sample has tens of thousands of distinct CDR3 sequences, with 5.3% found just once. The sequencing input was blood, either unsorted or a sorted T cell fraction (not recorded which). The receptor set was obtained from a male donor with ankylosing spondylitis or in good health (not recorded which). Each CDR3 is given with its conserved first and last residue. The D gene is left open where the match is weak. The listing skips clone size in some rows; elsewhere it reads once, few, many or a size class.

cdr3_aa,cdr3_nt,d_call,v_call,clone_size,j_call
CASSPSGTSYNEQFF,TGTGCCAGCTCTCCTTCTGGGACCTCTTACAATGAGCAGTTCTTC,.,TRBV18,many,TRBJ2-1
CASTLLAGANNEQFF,TGTGCCAGCACCCTTTTAGCGGGGGCTAACAATGAGCAGTTCTTC,TRBD2,TRBV2,many,TRBJ2-1
CASSSHGQGKEQYF,TGCGCCAGCAGCTCCCACGGACAGGGGAAGGAGCAGTACTTC,TRBD1,TRBV5-1,many,TRBJ2-7
CSADPPGQQETQYF,TGCAGTGCTGACCCCCCGGGACAGCAAGAGACCCAGTACTTC,TRBD1,TRBV20-1,many,TRBJ2-5
CSAREDGSGNTIYF,TGCAGTGCTAGAGAGGACGGCTCTGGAAACACCATATATTTT,.,TRBV20-1,many,TRBJ1-3
CASSLKGTNEKLFF,TGTGCCAGCAGCTTGAAAGGAACTAATGAAAAACTGTTTTTT,.,TRBV5-4,many,TRBJ1-4
CSVVGNSYEQYF,TGCAGCGTTGTCGGCAACTCCTACGAGCAGTACTTC,.,TRBV29-1,many,TRBJ2-7
CASSSPGTEETQYF,TGTGCCAGCAGTTCCCCCGGGACAGAAGAGACCCAGTACTTC,TRBD1,TRBV12-3/TRBV12-4,many,TRBJ2-5
CASRAALDEQFF,TGTGCCAGCCGGGCAGCACTGGATGAGCAGTTCTTC,.,TRBV7-9,many,TRBJ2-1
CASSLATTGNGEQFF,TGTGCCAGCAGTTTAGCCACGACAGGGAATGGTGAGCAGTTCTTC,TRBD1,TRBV12-3/TRBV12-4,many,TRBJ2-1
CAWSGGTGGVEAFF,TGTGCCTGGAGTGGAGGGACAGGGGGCGTTGAAGCTTTCTTT,TRBD1,TRBV30,many,TRBJ1-1
CASSQEGASGIYNEQFF,TGCGCCAGCAGCCAAGAGGGGGCTAGCGGGATCTACAATGAGCAGTTCTTC,TRBD2,TRBV4-3,.,TRBJ2-1
CASKTGGGNIQYF,TGTGCCAGCAAAACAGGAGGAGGAAACATTCAGTACTTC,.,TRBV2,many,TRBJ2-4
CSARIQGLGADTQYF,TGCAGTGCTAGGATCCAGGGACTAGGTGCAGATACGCAGTATTTT,TRBD2,TRBV20-1,many,TRBJ2-3
CASSLVIGTGWETQYF,TGTGCCAGCAGCTTAGTAATCGGGACAGGGTGGGAGACCCAGTACTTC,TRBD1,TRBV7-2,many,TRBJ2-5
CASSQRGLAGESYEQYF,TGCGCCAGCAGTCAGAGGGGACTAGCGGGGGAGTCCTACGAGCAGTACTTC,TRBD2,TRBV23-1,few,TRBJ2-7
CSVVLRDAEAFF,TGCAGCGTTGTGCTCAGGGACGCTGAAGCTTTCTTT,.,TRBV29-1,.,TRBJ1-1
CSVEDESSWQYF,TGCAGCGTTGAAGATGAGTCCTCCTGGCAGTACTTC,.,TRBV29-1,many,TRBJ2-7
CASTHRRLFYEQYF,TGTGCCAGCACCCATCGACGGCTCTTCTACGAGCAGTACTTC,.,TRBV12-3/TRBV12-4,many,TRBJ2-7
CATTSGTTIEQFF,TGTGCCACAACAAGCGGGACTACAATAGAGCAGTTCTTC,TRBD2,TRBV2,many,TRBJ2-1
CASSQEGRTIYF,TGTGCCAGCAGCCAAGAGGGGCGCACCATATATTTT,.,TRBV3-1,many,TRBJ1-3
CASSPTGDTEAFF,TGTGCCAGCTCACCGACAGGGGACACTGAAGCTTTCTTT,TRBD1,TRBV18,many,TRBJ1-1
CATSAVGLPFSYNEQFF,TGTGCCACCAGTGCGGTGGGACTTCCCTTCTCCTACAATGAGCAGTTCTTC,.,TRBV24-1,many,TRBJ2-1
CASTPDLGGGEQFF,TGTGCCAGCACCCCGGACCTCGGAGGCGGTGAGCAGTTCTTC,.,TRBV12-3/TRBV12-4,many,TRBJ2-1
CASSPEWGTGTGELFF,TGCGCCAGCAGCCCAGAATGGGGGACCGGCACCGGGGAGCTGTTTTTT,.,TRBV5-1,many,TRBJ2-2
CSAPGTADTQYF,TGCAGTGCCCCAGGGACAGCCGATACGCAGTATTTT,TRBD1,TRBV20-1,many,TRBJ2-3
CASSDGTGGMEQYF,TGTGCCAGCAGCGACGGGACAGGGGGTATGGAGCAGTACTTC,TRBD1,TRBV9,many,TRBJ2-7
CASSSQGATNEKLFF,TGTGCCAGCAGCTCCCAGGGTGCAACTAATGAAAAACTGTTTTTT,.,TRBV3-1,many,TRBJ1-4
CASSGMGVGNTEAFF,TGTGCCAGCAGCGGGATGGGAGTGGGAAACACTGAAGCTTTCTTT,.,TRBV9,many,TRBJ1-1
CASSLEDGVAGTF,TGCGCCAGCAGCTTGGAGGACGGGGTGGCGGGCACCTTC,.,TRBV5-1,many,TRBJ1-2
CASSPYVAGPYEQYF,TGTGCCAGCAGTCCCTACGTAGCGGGACCCTACGAGCAGTACTTC,TRBD2,TRBV28,many,TRBJ2-7
CASSPRARTGYNSPLHF,TGTGCCAGCAGCCCCCGAGCGAGGACAGGATATAATTCACCCCTCCACTTT,TRBD1,TRBV3-1,many,TRBJ1-6
CASSYSMSGRFTDTQYF,TGTGCCAGCAGTTACTCGATGAGCGGACGCTTCACAGATACGCAGTATTTT,.,TRBV6-5,many,TRBJ2-3
CASSLGRANTGELFF,TGTGCCAGCAGTTTAGGCAGGGCGAACACCGGGGAGCTGTTTTTT,.,TRBV12-3/TRBV12-4,many,TRBJ2-2
CASRENTGELFF,TGTGCCAGCAGAGAGAACACCGGGGAGCTGTTTTTT,.,TRBV12-3/TRBV12-4,many,TRBJ2-2
CASAKDLAYEQYF,TGTGCCAGCGCCAAGGACCTCGCCTACGAGCAGTACTTC,.,TRBV14,many,TRBJ2-7
CASSSGSTGELFF,TGTGCCAGCAGCTCAGGGAGCACCGGGGAGCTGTTTTTT,.,TRBV7-9,.,TRBJ2-2
CASSRLLSYNEQFF,TGTGCCAGCAGCCGCTTACTCTCCTACAATGAGCAGTTCTTC,.,TRBV7-2,many,TRBJ2-1
CASSLDGEDGELFF,TGCGCCAGCAGCTTGGACGGGGAAGACGGGGAGCTGTTTTTT,.,TRBV5-1,.,TRBJ2-2
CAWSLQGGWETQYF,TGTGCCTGGAGTTTACAGGGGGGCTGGGAGACCCAGTACTTC,TRBD1,TRBV30,few,TRBJ2-5
CASSPGSGNTGELFF,TGCGCCAGCAGCCCCGGGTCTGGGAACACCGGGGAGCTGTTTTTT,.,TRBV5-1,many,TRBJ2-2